Listed below are T cell receptor beta chains from one sample, sequenced in a study of blood T cell repertoires in COVID-19. Sequencing was performed with immunoSEQ multiplex PCR; in TCRdb, only in-frame clones are kept and a portion is missing. There are about 380,000 clones in the sample; 88% occur only once, and roughly 1.2% lies in the top ten. The sample was PBMCs or T cells enriched from blood (not recorded which). The receptors stem from a woman under 30 who had recovered from COVID-19. Each CDR3 is given with its conserved first and last residue. D genes are given only for firm matches. Size is stated for part of the rows, as once, few or many counts, or as a class when the clone is expanded.

clone_size	cdr3_length	v_call	d_call	j_call	cdr3_aa	cdr3_nt
.	17	TRBV4-2	.	TRBJ1-3	CASSQDVPSNSGNTIYF	TGTGCCAGCAGCCAAGATGTTCCCAGTAACTCTGGAAACACCATATATTTT
.	16	TRBV3-1/TRBV3-2	.	TRBJ1-1	CASSRVPSGTRAEAFF	TGTGCCAGCAGCCGCGTGCCCTCAGGGACAAGGGCTGAAGCTTTCTTT
.	14	TRBV6-1	.	TRBJ1-1	CASSEIRGNTEAFF	TGTGCCAGCAGTGAAATTAGGGGGAACACTGAAGCTTTCTTT
.	18	TRBV5-4	.	TRBJ1-6	CASSFRLRAGGDNSPLHF	TGTGCCAGCAGCTTTCGGTTGCGGGCTGGGGGGGATAATTCACCCCTCCACTTT
.	13	TRBV2	.	TRBJ1-2	CASSDPRGYGYTF	TGTGCCAGCAGTGACCCCCGGGGCTATGGCTACACCTTC
.	12	TRBV15	.	TRBJ1-5	CATSKTGQPQHF	TGTGCCACCAGCAAAACAGGTCAGCCCCAGCATTTT
.	11	TRBV27	.	TRBJ1-2	CASGVDYGYTF	TGTGCCAGCGGAGTCGACTATGGCTACACCTTC
.	14	TRBV10-3	TRBD2	TRBJ2-5	CAIRPGGEPETQYF	TGTGCCATCAGACCGGGGGGAGAGCCGGAGACCCAGTACTTC
.	14	TRBV19	TRBD1	TRBJ1-4	CASRRQGGNEKLFF	TGTGCCAGTAGAAGACAGGGAGGTAATGAAAAACTGTTTTTT
.	14	TRBV28	.	TRBJ1-2	CASRSRGGIYGYTF	TGTGCCAGCAGATCACGGGGGGGCATCTATGGCTACACCTTC
.	14	TRBV6-5	TRBD1	TRBJ2-2	CASTGGALPGELFF	TGTGCCAGCACAGGGGGCGCATTGCCCGGGGAGCTGTTTTTT
.	13	TRBV6-5	.	TRBJ2-5	CASSLGGRETQYF	TGTGCCAGCAGTCTCGGGGGGCGAGAGACCCAGTACTTC
.	13	TRBV7-3	.	TRBJ2-5	CASSVSFQETQYF	TGTGCCAGCAGCGTTTCGTTCCAAGAGACCCAGTACTTC
.	17	TRBV4-1	.	TRBJ2-1	CASSQDYPTATYNEQFF	TGCGCCAGCAGCCAAGACTATCCGACAGCCACCTACAATGAGCAGTTCTTC
.	16	TRBV7-3	.	TRBJ1-3	CASSKTGPSSGNTIYF	TGTGCCAGCAGCAAGACAGGCCCGAGCTCTGGAAACACCATATATTTT
.	14	TRBV24-1	.	TRBJ1-2	CATSDRLSPEGYTF	TGTGCCACCAGTGACCGACTGAGTCCTGAGGGCTACACCTTC
.	16	TRBV19	TRBD1	TRBJ2-3	CASSMWTGVGTDTQYF	TGTGCCAGTAGTATGTGGACAGGGGTTGGCACAGATACGCAGTATTTT
few	12	TRBV6-5	.	TRBJ2-7	CASNPGDHEQYF	TGTGCCAGCAACCCAGGGGACCACGAGCAGTACTTC
.	12	TRBV29-1	.	TRBJ2-5	CSAGRRGETQYF	TGCAGCGCCGGGAGGAGGGGGGAGACCCAGTACTTC
.	12	TRBV12-3/TRBV12-4	.	TRBJ1-5	CASSFGHQPQHF	TGTGCCAGCAGTTTTGGGCATCAGCCCCAGCATTTT
.	17	TRBV28	.	TRBJ1-3	CASSLGAGDISGNTIYF	TGTGCCAGCAGTTTGGGGGCAGGGGACATATCTGGAAACACCATATATTTT
once	16	TRBV28	.	TRBJ1-5	CASSPRLVRGNQPQHF	TGTGCCAGCAGTCCACGCCTAGTCCGGGGCAATCAGCCCCAGCATTTT
.	17	TRBV19	TRBD1	TRBJ1-2	CASSILEDRRANYGYTF	TGTGCCAGTAGTATCCTCGAGGACAGGCGAGCTAACTATGGCTACACCTTC
few	16	TRBV7-3	TRBD2	TRBJ2-1	CASSWGLAGRYNEQFF	TGTGCCAGCAGCTGGGGACTAGCGGGGCGCTACAATGAGCAGTTCTTC
.	13	TRBV30	TRBD1	TRBJ2-3	CASDRASPDTQYF	TGTGCCAGTGACAGGGCCAGTCCAGATACGCAGTATTTT
.	14	TRBV15	.	TRBJ2-2	CATSARTDTGELFF	TGTGCCACCAGCGCAAGGACTGACACCGGGGAGCTGTTTTTT
.	13	TRBV5-5	.	TRBJ2-1	CASSLWGDNEQFF	TGTGCCAGCAGCTTATGGGGGGACAATGAGCAGTTCTTC
.	14	TRBV28	TRBD1	TRBJ1-4	CASSWTGAGEKLFF	TGTGCCAGCAGTTGGACAGGGGCGGGTGAAAAACTGTTTTTT
once	13	TRBV7-9	.	TRBJ1-4	CASTGHLTEKLFF	TGTGCCAGCACGGGACACCTTACTGAAAAACTGTTTTTT
.	17	TRBV4-2	TRBD2	TRBJ2-5	CASSQVASGGAWETQYF	TGTGCCAGCAGCCAAGTGGCTAGCGGGGGGGCTTGGGAGACCCAGTACTTC
.	15	TRBV25-1	TRBD1	TRBJ1-1	CASSFDRGLGTEAFF	TGTGCCAGCAGTTTCGACAGGGGGCTCGGTACTGAAGCTTTCTTT
.	15	TRBV27	TRBD2	TRBJ2-1	CASSSGLAAYNEQFF	TGTGCCAGCAGTTCGGGACTAGCGGCCTACAATGAGCAGTTCTTC
.	15	TRBV29-1	.	TRBJ2-6	CSVVPRLSGANVLTF	TGCAGCGTTGTACCCAGGCTCTCTGGGGCCAACGTCCTGACTTTC
once	14	TRBV11-2	.	TRBJ1-2	CASSLGGFFYGYTF	TGTGCCAGCAGCCTGGGGGGGTTTTTCTATGGCTACACCTTC
.	13	TRBV6-5	.	TRBJ1-1	CATGTQGNTEAFF	TGTGCCACTGGAACACAGGGGAACACTGAAGCTTTCTTT
.	11	TRBV25-1	TRBD2	TRBJ2-1	CATGGANEQFF	TGTGCTACCGGGGGGGCCAATGAGCAGTTCTTC
.	15	TRBV5-1	TRBD2	TRBJ2-5	CASSGLAGLQETQYF	TGCGCCAGCTCCGGACTAGCGGGGCTACAAGAGACCCAGTACTTC
.	16	TRBV5-1	TRBD1	TRBJ2-2	CASSPRTGGSTGELFF	TGCGCCAGCAGCCCCCGGACAGGGGGCTCGACCGGGGAGCTGTTTTTT
.	14	TRBV28	.	TRBJ2-3	CASSYRQSTDTQYF	TGTGCCAGCAGTTACCGACAGAGCACAGATACGCAGTATTTT
.	13	TRBV9	.	TRBJ2-4	CASSVSEENIQYF	TGTGCCAGCAGCGTATCGGAGGAAAACATTCAGTACTTC
.	17	TRBV15	TRBD1	TRBJ2-7	CATSRGEGQGAWYEQYF	TGTGCCACCAGCAGAGGCGAAGGACAGGGGGCTTGGTACGAGCAGTACTTC
.	14	TRBV7-9	.	TRBJ1-2	CASSPVQGAGGYTF	TGTGCCAGCAGCCCAGTACAAGGGGCGGGAGGCTACACCTTC
.	15	TRBV5-6	TRBD2	TRBJ2-1	CASSSGTSGGDEQFF	TGTGCCAGCAGCTCGGGGACTAGCGGGGGTGATGAGCAGTTCTTC
.	15	TRBV18	TRBD1	TRBJ1-1	CASSLDRLTETEAFF	TGTGCCAGCTCATTGGACAGGCTAACTGAAACTGAAGCTTTCTTT
.	14	TRBV5-8	.	TRBJ2-5	CASSLERVRETQYF	TGTGCCAGCAGCTTGGAGCGGGTACGTGAGACCCAGTACTTC
.	14	TRBV7-3	TRBD1	TRBJ1-1	CASSFFGQGARAFF	TGTGCCAGCAGCTTTTTTGGACAGGGGGCCAGAGCTTTCTTT
.	17	TRBV15	TRBD1	TRBJ2-7	CATSRGIPGQGVMKQYF	TGTGCCACCAGTAGGGGAATTCCGGGACAGGGGGTTATGAAGCAGTACTTC